Listed below are T cell receptor beta chains from one sample, sequenced in a study of blood T cell repertoires in COVID-19. The table came from immunoSEQ multiplex PCR; TCRdb's copy has only in-frame clones and leaves some out. The sample consists of over 250,000 clones, nearly 90% of them appearing once. The sequencing input was peripheral blood. These receptors all come from a woman in her thirties with acute or convalescent COVID-19. Both conserved end residues are part of each CDR3. A D gene is named only where the DNA matches it firmly. Clone size appears in some rows only: once, few, many, or a class for an expanded clone.

v_call,clone_size,d_call,j_call,cdr3_nt,cdr3_aa
TRBV6-5,-,TRBD1,TRBJ1-6,TGTGCCAGCAGTTACGCCCAGGGGGTAATGGCACCCCTCCACTTT,CASSYAQGVMAPLHF
TRBV15,-,-,TRBJ1-3,TGTGCCACCGAGATTGGAGAAGGGGTTACCTCTGGAAACACCATATATTTT,CATEIGEGVTSGNTIYF
TRBV7-7,-,-,TRBJ2-3,TGTGCCAGCAGCTTGGACAGTCTCACAGATACGCAGTATTTT,CASSLDSLTDTQYF
TRBV29-1,-,TRBD1,TRBJ1-2,TGCAGCGGAACATGGGACAGGGACTATGGCTACACCTTC,CSGTWDRDYGYTF
TRBV6-4,once,-,TRBJ2-1,TGTGCCAGCAGACGGACGGGGTTCTCTGGCAATGAGCAGTTCTTC,CASRRTGFSGNEQFF
TRBV13,-,-,TRBJ1-2,TGTGCCAGCAGTTTTGCGCCAGGCTATGGCTACACCTTC,CASSFAPGYGYTF
TRBV7-9,-,TRBD2,TRBJ2-7,TGTGCCAGCAGCTTGCGGGAGAGCTCCTACGAGCAGTACTTC,CASSLRESSYEQYF
TRBV6-5,once,TRBD1,TRBJ1-3,TGTGCCAGCAGCCACAGGGGAGTCTCTGGAAACACCATATATTTT,CASSHRGVSGNTIYF
TRBV27,-,-,TRBJ1-1,TGTGCCAGCAGCCGAGTGCCCCTGAACACTGAAGCTTTCTTT,CASSRVPLNTEAFF
TRBV11-2,-,TRBD2,TRBJ2-1,TGTGCCAGCAGCTTTGGCCTAGCGGGAGTTGGGGACAATGAGCAGTTCTTC,CASSFGLAGVGDNEQFF
TRBV19,-,-,TRBJ2-7,TGTGCCAGTAGTATAGATCGAGAATCCTACGAGCAGTACTTC,CASSIDRESYEQYF
TRBV2,-,-,TRBJ1-5,TGTGCCAGCAGCGAAACCCAGGTTCTCGGGGGGAGAGCTAATCAGCCCCAGCATTTT,CASSETQVLGGRANQPQHF
TRBV7-9,-,TRBD1,TRBJ1-3,TGTGCCAGCAGCCTAAGAGTAGGACAGGTCGACTCTGGAAACACCATATATTTT,CASSLRVGQVDSGNTIYF
TRBV3-1/TRBV3-2,-,-,TRBJ2-1,TGTGCCAGCAGCCAAGAACTTTTCGCTGAGCAGTTCTTC,CASSQELFAEQFF
TRBV11-3,-,-,TRBJ2-7,TGTGCCAGCAGTCCCATATCCAGTCCCTCCTACGAGCAGTACTTC,CASSPISSPSYEQYF
TRBV30,-,-,TRBJ1-6,TGTGCCTGGAGTCTGAGGGGGACCAGCTCCTATAATTCACCCCTCCACTTT,CAWSLRGTSSYNSPLHF
TRBV7-2,-,-,TRBJ1-1,TGTGCCAGCAGCAACCCGGGGGGCGTAAGAGTCACTGAAGCTTTCTTT,CASSNPGGVRVTEAFF
TRBV9,once,-,TRBJ2-6,TGTGCCAGCAGCGTATCCGGTCAGGGGGGTGACTCTGGGGCCAACGTCCTGACTTTC,CASSVSGQGGDSGANVLTF
TRBV24-1,-,-,TRBJ2-7,TGTGCCACCAGTGAGACAGGTTCCTACGAGCAGTACTTC,CATSETGSYEQYF
TRBV6-5,-,-,TRBJ1-3,TGTGCCAGCAGTTACTCGAGCTCTGGAAACACCATATATTTT,CASSYSSSGNTIYF
TRBV19,-,TRBD1,TRBJ2-1,TGTGCCAGTAGTATGCCGACAGGGGGCGAGAATGAGCAGTTCTTC,CASSMPTGGENEQFF
TRBV27,-,TRBD2,TRBJ2-7,TGTGCCAGCAGTTTAATCTGCCCTCATCTAGCGGGAGATCAGTCGGGGGCCTACGAGCAGTACTTC,CASSLICPHLAGDQSGAYEQYF
TRBV27,-,TRBD2,TRBJ2-7,TGTGCCAGCAGTTTAGTAGCGGGAGGCTACGAGCAGTACTTC,CASSLVAGGYEQYF
TRBV15,-,TRBD1,TRBJ2-5,TGTGCCACCAGCAGAGTCGCAGGACAGGGGGAAGAGACCCAGTACTTC,CATSRVAGQGEETQYF
TRBV4-3,-,-,TRBJ1-4,TGCGCCAGCGCAAGAAGACACGACGACAATGAAAAACTGTTTTTT,CASARRHDDNEKLFF
TRBV4-1,-,-,TRBJ2-2,TGCGCCAGCAGCCAGGGACAAAGCACCGGGGAGCTGTTTTTT,CASSQGQSTGELFF
TRBV6-2/TRBV6-3,-,-,TRBJ1-1,TGTGCCAGCAGTGCAACAGGGTTGAACACTGAAGCTTTCTTT,CASSATGLNTEAFF
TRBV6-5,few,TRBD1,TRBJ1-2,TGTGCCAGCAGCCCCGGGACAGGGAGCGGCTACACCTTC,CASSPGTGSGYTF
TRBV27,-,-,TRBJ2-7,TGTGCCAGCATCTACGGGTCCACGGGCGAGCAGTACTTC,CASIYGSTGEQYF
TRBV29-1,-,-,TRBJ1-2,TGCAGCGCAGGAGGGGCAATGAACTATGGCTACACCTTC,CSAGGAMNYGYTF
TRBV6-2/TRBV6-3,-,TRBD1,TRBJ2-7,TGTGCCAGCAGTTACTCGGGGGACAGGTACGAGCAGTACTTC,CASSYSGDRYEQYF
TRBV19,-,TRBD1,TRBJ2-3,TGTGCCAGTACAAGGGGGCTCGCAGATACGCAGTATTTT,CASTRGLADTQYF
TRBV7-6,-,TRBD1,TRBJ1-5,TGTGCCAGCAGCCCGGGGACAGGGGAAGATCAGCCCCAGCATTTT,CASSPGTGEDQPQHF
TRBV3-1/TRBV3-2,-,TRBD2,TRBJ2-5,TGTGCCAGCAGCCAAGGAGGGGCTAGCGGGTTCCAAGAGACCCAGTACTTC,CASSQGGASGFQETQYF
TRBV20-1,-,TRBD2,TRBJ2-7,TGCAGTGCTAGTACCGGGACTAGCGGGAGCCTATCGGGCGGCGAGCAGTACTTC,CSASTGTSGSLSGGEQYF
TRBV7-6,-,TRBD1,TRBJ2-6,TGTGCCAGCAGCTTAGTTTTAGGCCCGGACAGGGGGCTTGGGGCCAACGTCCTGACTTTC,CASSLVLGPDRGLGANVLTF